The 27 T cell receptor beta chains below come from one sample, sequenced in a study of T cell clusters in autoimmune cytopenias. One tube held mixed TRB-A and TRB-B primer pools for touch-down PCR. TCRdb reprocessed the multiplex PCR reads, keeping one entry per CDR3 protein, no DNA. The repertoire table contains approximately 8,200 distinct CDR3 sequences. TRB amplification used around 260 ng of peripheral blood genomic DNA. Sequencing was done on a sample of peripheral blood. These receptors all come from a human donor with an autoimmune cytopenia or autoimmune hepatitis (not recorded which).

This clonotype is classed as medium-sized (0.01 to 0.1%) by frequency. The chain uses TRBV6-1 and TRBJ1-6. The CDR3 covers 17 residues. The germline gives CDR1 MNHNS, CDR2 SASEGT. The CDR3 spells CASSVAGIRSYNSPLHF.

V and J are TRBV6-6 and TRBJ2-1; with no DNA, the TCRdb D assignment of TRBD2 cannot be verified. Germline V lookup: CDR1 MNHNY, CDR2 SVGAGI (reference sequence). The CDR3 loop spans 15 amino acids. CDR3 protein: CASSYGGSIGNEQFF.

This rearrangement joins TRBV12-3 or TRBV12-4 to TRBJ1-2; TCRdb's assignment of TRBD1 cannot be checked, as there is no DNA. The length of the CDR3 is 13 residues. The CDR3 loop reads CASSPDRDYGYTF.

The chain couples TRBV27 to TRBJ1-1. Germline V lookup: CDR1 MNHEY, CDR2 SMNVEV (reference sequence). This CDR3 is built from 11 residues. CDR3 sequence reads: CASSKNTEAFF.

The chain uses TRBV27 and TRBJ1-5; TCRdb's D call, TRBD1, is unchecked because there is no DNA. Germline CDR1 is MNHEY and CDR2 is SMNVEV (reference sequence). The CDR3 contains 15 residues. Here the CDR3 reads CASSSLRGGNQPQHF.

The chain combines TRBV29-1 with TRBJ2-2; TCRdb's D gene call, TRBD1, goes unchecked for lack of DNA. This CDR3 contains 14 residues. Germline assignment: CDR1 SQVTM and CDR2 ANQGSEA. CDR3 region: CSVEGVQGGGELFF.

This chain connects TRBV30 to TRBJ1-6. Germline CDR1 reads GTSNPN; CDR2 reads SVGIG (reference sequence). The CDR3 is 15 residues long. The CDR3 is CAWIGRLALDSPLHF.

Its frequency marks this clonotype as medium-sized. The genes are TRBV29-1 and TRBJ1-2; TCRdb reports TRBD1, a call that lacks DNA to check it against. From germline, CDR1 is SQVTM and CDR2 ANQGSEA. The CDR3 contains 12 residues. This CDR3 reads CSGGQGKDGYTF.

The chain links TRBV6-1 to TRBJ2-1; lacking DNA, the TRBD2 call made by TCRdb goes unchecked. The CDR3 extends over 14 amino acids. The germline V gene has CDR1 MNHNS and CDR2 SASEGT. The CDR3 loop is CASSRRTGYNEQFF.

CDR3 sequence reads: CASSPGATNTGELFF. This chain links TRBV13 with TRBJ2-2; TCRdb proposes TRBD1, but this gene call is untestable without DNA. Germline V gene sequence: CDR1 PRHDT, CDR2 FYEKMQ (reference sequence). The CDR3 sequence is 15 residues long.

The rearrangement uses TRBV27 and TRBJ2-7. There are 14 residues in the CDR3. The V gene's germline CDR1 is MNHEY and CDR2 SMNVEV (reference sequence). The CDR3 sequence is CASSFRQDPYEQYF.

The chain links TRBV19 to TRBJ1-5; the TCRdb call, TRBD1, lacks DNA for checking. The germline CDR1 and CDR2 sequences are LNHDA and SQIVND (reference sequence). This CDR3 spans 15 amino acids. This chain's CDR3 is CASSARGWSNQPQHF.

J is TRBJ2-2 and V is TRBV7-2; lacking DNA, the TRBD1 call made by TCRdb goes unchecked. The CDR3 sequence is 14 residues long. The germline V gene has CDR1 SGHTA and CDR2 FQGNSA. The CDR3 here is CASSLSRGGGELFF.

The CDR3 region is CASSRQPVQGARTDTQYF. The rearrangement links TRBV7-9 to TRBJ2-3; TCRdb proposes TRBD1, but this gene call is untestable without DNA. Germline CDR1 and CDR2: SEHNR and FQNEAQ (reference sequence). The CDR3 runs to 18 residues.

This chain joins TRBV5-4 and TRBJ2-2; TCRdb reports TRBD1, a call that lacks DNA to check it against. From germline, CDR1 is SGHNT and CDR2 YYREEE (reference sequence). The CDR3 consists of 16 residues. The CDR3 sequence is CASSLKAGGVVGELFF.

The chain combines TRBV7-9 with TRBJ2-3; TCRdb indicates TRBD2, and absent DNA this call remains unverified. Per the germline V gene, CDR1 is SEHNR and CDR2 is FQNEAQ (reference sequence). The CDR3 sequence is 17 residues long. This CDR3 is CASSLRLAGGSRDTQYF.

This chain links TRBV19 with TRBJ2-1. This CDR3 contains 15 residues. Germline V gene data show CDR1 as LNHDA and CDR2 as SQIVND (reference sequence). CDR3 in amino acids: CASSTTFQDPNEQFF.

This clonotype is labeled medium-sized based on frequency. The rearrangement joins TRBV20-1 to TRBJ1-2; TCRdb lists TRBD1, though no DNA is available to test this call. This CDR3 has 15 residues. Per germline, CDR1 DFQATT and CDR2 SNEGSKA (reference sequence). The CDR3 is CSARDPPRGRYGYTF.

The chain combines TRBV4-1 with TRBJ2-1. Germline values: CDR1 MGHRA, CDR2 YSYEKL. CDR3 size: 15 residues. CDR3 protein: CASSQDGYSYNEQFF.

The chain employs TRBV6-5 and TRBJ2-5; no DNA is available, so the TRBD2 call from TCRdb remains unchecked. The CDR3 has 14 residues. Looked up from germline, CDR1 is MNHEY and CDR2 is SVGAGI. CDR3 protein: CASIRDGRGETQYF.

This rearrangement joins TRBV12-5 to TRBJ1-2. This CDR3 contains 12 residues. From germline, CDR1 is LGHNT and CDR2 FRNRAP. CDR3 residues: CASGTAGHGYTF.

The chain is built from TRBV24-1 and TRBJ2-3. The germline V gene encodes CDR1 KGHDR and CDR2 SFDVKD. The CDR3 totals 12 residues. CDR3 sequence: CATRGNTDTQYF.

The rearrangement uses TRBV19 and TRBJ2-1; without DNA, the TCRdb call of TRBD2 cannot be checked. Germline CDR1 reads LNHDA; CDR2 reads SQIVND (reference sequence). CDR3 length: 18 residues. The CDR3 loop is CASRLLPGLAGATNEQFF.

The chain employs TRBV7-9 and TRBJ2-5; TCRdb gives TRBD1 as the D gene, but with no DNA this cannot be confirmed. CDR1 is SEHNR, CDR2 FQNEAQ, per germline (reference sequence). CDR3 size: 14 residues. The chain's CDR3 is CASSWAGRGETQYF.

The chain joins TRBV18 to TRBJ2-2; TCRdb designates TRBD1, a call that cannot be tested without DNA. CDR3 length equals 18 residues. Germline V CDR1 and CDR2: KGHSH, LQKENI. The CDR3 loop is CASSPNAGTGAGSGELFF.

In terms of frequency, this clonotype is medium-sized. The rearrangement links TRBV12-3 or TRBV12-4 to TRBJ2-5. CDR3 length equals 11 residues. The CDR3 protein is CASSSQETQYF.

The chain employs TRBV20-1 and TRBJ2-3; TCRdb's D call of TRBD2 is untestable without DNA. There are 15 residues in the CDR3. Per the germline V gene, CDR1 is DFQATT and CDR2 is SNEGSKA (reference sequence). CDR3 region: CSARDGGTSRDTQYF.